Listed below are T cell receptor beta chains from one sample, sequenced in a study of cytomegalovirus exposure and HLA in healthy donors. TCRdb keeps only in-frame clones here, not all; method: immunoSEQ multiplex PCR. The top ten clones hold 1.5% to 2% of a sample with around 200,000 clones, almost 80% of them seen once. Input material: PBMCs. These receptors were collected from a male donor in good health and CMV-seronegative. Each CDR3 is given with its conserved first and last residue. A D gene is named only where the DNA matches it firmly. Clone size, where shown, is once, few, many, or a class for clones that have expanded.

V: TRBV4-3; length: 18; D: .; J: TRBJ2-1; size: .; DNA: TGCGCCAGCAGCCAAGAATCCGGAGGGACGCACCTTTACAATGAGCAGTTCTTC; CDR3: CASSQESGGTHLYNEQFF
V: TRBV19; length: 16; D: TRBD2; J: TRBJ2-3; size: .; DNA: TGTGCCAGTAGTATCGGGGAGGGAGGCAGCACAGATACGCAGTATTTT; CDR3: CASSIGEGGSTDTQYF
V: TRBV15; length: 14; D: TRBD2; J: TRBJ2-3; size: .; DNA: TGTGCCACCAGCGTAGCGGGGGCGGACTCTTCGCAGTATTTT; CDR3: CATSVAGADSSQYF
V: TRBV30; length: 14; D: .; J: TRBJ1-5; size: .; DNA: TGTGCCTGGAAGGGAGGGAATAGCAATCAGCCCCAGCATTTT; CDR3: CAWKGGNSNQPQHF
V: TRBV7-9; length: 18; D: TRBD2; J: TRBJ2-3; size: .; DNA: TGTGCCAGCAGCTTGCTAGCGGGGAAGTGGAGCGGCACAGATACGCAGTATTTT; CDR3: CASSLLAGKWSGTDTQYF
V: TRBV18; length: 16; D: .; J: TRBJ2-1; size: .; DNA: TGTGCCAGCTCACCAAGTCTAGGGGGCTCCTACAATGAGCAGTTCTTC; CDR3: CASSPSLGGSYNEQFF
V: TRBV28; length: 15; D: .; J: TRBJ2-5; size: .; DNA: TGTGCCAGCAGTTTTCCGTACGGGGGTCAAGAGACCCAGTACTTC; CDR3: CASSFPYGGQETQYF
V: TRBV4-1; length: 14; D: .; J: TRBJ2-5; size: .; DNA: TGCGCCAGCAGCCGACAGGGAGGAACAGAGACCCAGTACTTC; CDR3: CASSRQGGTETQYF
V: TRBV7-3; length: 16; D: TRBD1; J: TRBJ1-1; size: .; DNA: TGTGCCAGCAGCTTACAGGCAGGGGGCGCGTGGACTGAAGCTTTCTTT; CDR3: CASSLQAGGAWTEAFF
V: TRBV9; length: 15; D: .; J: TRBJ1-6; size: .; DNA: TGTGCCAGCAGCGTAGATCCGGCCCAGGGGTCACCCCTCCACTTT; CDR3: CASSVDPAQGSPLHF
V: TRBV4-3; length: 15; D: .; J: TRBJ1-3; size: .; DNA: TGCGCCAGCAGCCGGGCTACAGGTTCTGGAAACACCATATATTTT; CDR3: CASSRATGSGNTIYF
V: TRBV15; length: 16; D: TRBD2; J: TRBJ2-1; size: .; DNA: TGTGCCACCAGCAGAGGGAGACTAGCCTCCGGGGATGAGCAGTTCTTC; CDR3: CATSRGRLASGDEQFF
V: TRBV4-3; length: 18; D: TRBD2; J: TRBJ2-1; size: .; DNA: TGCGCCAGCAGCCAAGAGGAACAAGCGGGAGGGTCCCTCAATGAGCAGTTCTTC; CDR3: CASSQEEQAGGSLNEQFF
V: TRBV5-1; length: 12; D: .; J: TRBJ2-2; size: .; DNA: TGCGCCAGCACCCAGAACACCGGGGAGCTGTTTTTT; CDR3: CASTQNTGELFF
V: TRBV5-1; length: 16; D: TRBD1; J: TRBJ2-7; size: .; DNA: TGCGCCAGCAGCCCCTGGGGGGCAGGGGGCCCCAACGAGCAGTACTTC; CDR3: CASSPWGAGGPNEQYF
V: TRBV28; length: 15; D: .; J: TRBJ2-7; size: .; DNA: TGTGCCAGTTCCTTGGGGAGTTTAAAGCCCTACGAGCAGTACTTC; CDR3: CASSLGSLKPYEQYF
V: TRBV27; length: 13; D: TRBD1; J: TRBJ1-1; size: .; DNA: TGTGCCAGCCAGACAGGGGCGAACACTGAAGCTTTCTTT; CDR3: CASQTGANTEAFF
V: TRBV28; length: 13; D: .; J: TRBJ1-2; size: once; DNA: TGTGCCAGCAGTTCAGGGGAAGGGTATGGCTACACCTTC; CDR3: CASSSGEGYGYTF
V: TRBV7-2; length: 14; D: .; J: TRBJ1-4; size: .; DNA: TGTGCCAGCAGCTTAGTTGAGACTAATGAAAAACTGTTTTTT; CDR3: CASSLVETNEKLFF
V: TRBV7-3; length: 16; D: TRBD2; J: TRBJ2-7; size: .; DNA: TGTGCCAGCAGCTTAAACGGGAGGGCCTTGTCCCACGAGCAGTACTTC; CDR3: CASSLNGRALSHEQYF
V: TRBV7-8; length: 12; D: .; J: TRBJ1-1; size: .; DNA: TGTGCCAGCAGCTTAACCAGGACTGAAGCTTTCTTT; CDR3: CASSLTRTEAFF
V: TRBV28; length: 14; D: .; J: TRBJ2-5; size: .; DNA: TGTGCCAGCAGTTTTAGCGGTAGATTAGAGACCCAGTACTTC; CDR3: CASSFSGRLETQYF
V: TRBV7-9; length: 16; D: TRBD1; J: TRBJ1-2; size: .; DNA: TGTGCCAGCAGAGGGGGCGATAAAAAGGTGGGATATGGCTACACCTTC; CDR3: CASRGGDKKVGYGYTF
V: TRBV6-5; length: 13; D: .; J: TRBJ1-2; size: .; DNA: TGTGCCAGCAGTTACCAAGGGACAAACGGCTACACCTTC; CDR3: CASSYQGTNGYTF
V: TRBV28; length: 15; D: .; J: TRBJ1-4; size: .; DNA: TGTGCCAGCAGTTTTCGGCGCGGTGACGTTGAAAAACTGTTTTTT; CDR3: CASSFRRGDVEKLFF
V: TRBV30; length: 15; D: TRBD1; J: TRBJ1-1; size: .; DNA: TGTGCCTGGAGCAAGGGGGCCTTCACGGTCACTGAAGCTTTCTTT; CDR3: CAWSKGAFTVTEAFF
V: TRBV5-1; length: 14; D: TRBD2; J: TRBJ2-7; size: .; DNA: TGCGCCAGCAGCCCCGTAGCGGGAGGGGGCGAGCAGTACTTC; CDR3: CASSPVAGGGEQYF
V: TRBV29-1; length: 12; D: TRBD1; J: TRBJ2-1; size: .; DNA: TGCAGCAAAGGGACAGGGTACAATGAGCAGTTCTTC; CDR3: CSKGTGYNEQFF
V: TRBV18; length: 14; D: TRBD1; J: TRBJ1-5; size: .; DNA: TGTGCCAGCTCACTCGACAGGGCAAACCAGCCCCAGCATTTT; CDR3: CASSLDRANQPQHF
V: TRBV5-1; length: 19; D: TRBD2; J: TRBJ2-1; size: once; DNA: TGCGCCAGCAGCTTGGGAGGGACTAGCGGGAGGGAAGTGTTAAATGAGCAGTTCTTC; CDR3: CASSLGGTSGREVLNEQFF
V: TRBV28; length: 11; D: .; J: TRBJ2-7; size: .; DNA: TGTGCCAGCAGTTCACTAGACGAGCAGTACTTC; CDR3: CASSSLDEQYF
V: TRBV6-4; length: 15; D: .; J: TRBJ2-7; size: .; DNA: TGTGCCAGCAGTGACTCGGGCAACAGGTCCTACGAGCAGTACTTC; CDR3: CASSDSGNRSYEQYF
V: TRBV6-6; length: 14; D: .; J: TRBJ1-3; size: once; DNA: TGTGCCAGCAGTTCGACGGGTACTGGAAACACCATATATTTT; CDR3: CASSSTGTGNTIYF
V: TRBV13; length: 17; D: TRBD2; J: TRBJ2-4; size: few; DNA: TGTGCCAGCAGCTTAGGTGGCGGGAGGGCCGGAGGTAACATTCAGTACTTC; CDR3: CASSLGGGRAGGNIQYF
V: TRBV9; length: 16; D: .; J: TRBJ2-7; size: .; DNA: TGTGCCAGCAGCGTAGCGGCGACAGGAGGACCCTACGAGCAGTACTTC; CDR3: CASSVAATGGPYEQYF
V: TRBV4-1; length: 17; D: TRBD2; J: TRBJ2-1; size: once; DNA: TGCGCCAGCAGCCAAGAAGGGGGACTAGCGGGAGACAATGAGCAGTTCTTC; CDR3: CASSQEGGLAGDNEQFF
V: TRBV6-1; length: 15; D: .; J: TRBJ1-6; size: .; DNA: TGTGCCAGCAGACCCCGCTTGGAGGGGCACTCACCCCTCCACTTT; CDR3: CASRPRLEGHSPLHF
V: TRBV7-9; length: 15; D: .; J: TRBJ2-5; size: .; DNA: TGTGCCAGCAGCTTAGCAACAGGGAAATTAGAGACCCAGTACTTC; CDR3: CASSLATGKLETQYF
V: TRBV6-5; length: 13; D: .; J: TRBJ2-5; size: .; DNA: TGTGCCAGCAGTTACAAACTGCAAGAGACCCAGTACTTC; CDR3: CASSYKLQETQYF
V: TRBV7-3; length: 13; D: .; J: TRBJ2-2; size: once; DNA: TGTGCCAGCAGCTCCGGGAACACCGGGGAGCTGTTTTTT; CDR3: CASSSGNTGELFF
V: TRBV5-4; length: 14; D: TRBD1; J: TRBJ2-7; size: .; DNA: TGTGCCAGCTGTAACCGGGACAGGGACTACGAGCAGTACTTC; CDR3: CASCNRDRDYEQYF
V: TRBV2; length: 20; D: TRBD1; J: TRBJ2-2; size: .; DNA: TGTGCCAGCAGGGGAGTCCCGGGACAGGGGCACCATGGCTTACTCGGGGAGCTGTTTTTT; CDR3: CASRGVPGQGHHGLLGELFF
V: TRBV6-1; length: 14; D: .; J: TRBJ1-2; size: .; DNA: TGTGCCAGCAGTACACCGACAACAAACTATGGCTACACCTTC; CDR3: CASSTPTTNYGYTF
V: TRBV5-1; length: 15; D: .; J: TRBJ2-2; size: .; DNA: TGCGCCAGCAGCTTGGCCCTCGCCGGGTCCGGGGAGCTGTTTTTT; CDR3: CASSLALAGSGELFF
V: TRBV7-8; length: 13; D: .; J: TRBJ2-2; size: .; DNA: TGTGCCAGCAGCCCGTACACCACCGGGGAGCTGTTTTTT; CDR3: CASSPYTTGELFF
V: TRBV28; length: 11; D: .; J: TRBJ1-2; size: .; DNA: TGTGCCAGCAGTTTAACGAGGGGCTACACCTTC; CDR3: CASSLTRGYTF
V: TRBV2; length: 15; D: TRBD1; J: TRBJ2-1; size: .; DNA: TGTGCCAGCGGCATTAGACAGGGGCCTTACAATGAGCAGTTCTTC; CDR3: CASGIRQGPYNEQFF
V: TRBV10-3; length: 14; D: TRBD1; J: TRBJ1-1; size: .; DNA: TGTGCCATCAGTGAGACAGGGGCGGACACTGAAGCTTTCTTT; CDR3: CAISETGADTEAFF
V: TRBV28; length: 17; D: TRBD2; J: TRBJ2-7; size: .; DNA: TGTGCCAGCAAACTCGGGACTAGCGGGCCTTCCCCCTACGAGCAGTACTTC; CDR3: CASKLGTSGPSPYEQYF
V: TRBV2; length: 14; D: .; J: TRBJ2-1; size: .; DNA: TGTGCCAGCAGTTATCAGGGTCCCTCAAATGAGCAGTTCTTC; CDR3: CASSYQGPSNEQFF
V: TRBV6-6; length: 16; D: .; J: TRBJ2-2; size: .; DNA: TGTGCCAGCAGTTACTCGCGAGGGGGGGCGACCGGGGAGCTGTTTTTT; CDR3: CASSYSRGGATGELFF
V: TRBV27; length: 13; D: TRBD1; J: TRBJ1-2; size: .; DNA: TGTGCCAGCAGCCTCCGGGACAGGGGGGGCTACACCTTC; CDR3: CASSLRDRGGYTF
V: TRBV7-9; length: 15; D: TRBD1; J: TRBJ2-1; size: .; DNA: TGTGCCAGCAGCTCAATTACCGGGACAGTCTATGAGCAGTTCTTC; CDR3: CASSSITGTVYEQFF